A single sample is the source of the 3 T cell receptor beta chains below, sequenced in a study of CD8+ T cells in alopecia areata. RNA extraction and reverse transcription yielded cDNA as sequencing template. TCRdb's table, derived via immunoSEQ multiplex PCR, lists solely in-frame clones and lacks some. The top ten clones hold 18% of a sample with 100,000 to 150,000 clones, approximately 49% of them seen once. The sequenced sample was CD8+ T cells sorted from blood, obtained at week 0. The receptors originated from a human donor with alopecia areata.

The rearrangement joins TRBV29-1 to TRBJ2-5, with D possibly TRBD1 on 5 matching bases. This CDR3 spans 12 amino acids. Germline CDR1 reads SQVTM; CDR2 reads ANQGSEA. The V end lost 6 bases, the J end lost 9 bases, and 17 bases lay between the germline ends. As DNA, the CDR3 is TGCAGCGTAGAGACAGAGAGAAGGGCCCAGTACTTC. Translation: CSVETERRAQYF.

The table lists this clone with a few counts. The chain recombines TRBV27 with TRBJ1-5; TRBD1 aligns across 10 bases. The CDR3 has 16 residues. Trimming at V came to 6 bases and at J to 0 bases, leaving 5 bases not matched to a gene. Germline V gives CDR1 MNHEY, CDR2 SMNVEV (reference sequence). CDR3 DNA: TGTGCCAGCAGAAGCGGGACAGGGGTTAGCAATCAGCCCCAGCATTTT. It encodes CASRSGTGVSNQPQHF.

This clone appeared a few times. The chain has TRBV6-6 and TRBJ1-5; 7 bases agree with TRBD1. V lost 6 bases, J lost 1 base, and 9 bases stayed unmatched. This CDR3 comprises 16 residues. CDR1 and CDR2 (germline): MNHNY, SVGAGI (reference sequence). CDR3 residues: CASSFYRGQSNQPQHF. CDR3 sequence (DNA): TGTGCCAGCAGCTTCTACAGGGGTCAGAGCAATCAGCCCCAGCATTTT.